The present TCR beta chain was sequenced within a study of cytomegalovirus exposure and HLA in healthy donors. To note about this clone: The antigen remains undetermined.

Primers: 60 Vbeta forward and 13 Jbeta reverse. Measured with immunoSEQ multiplex PCR; TCRdb has only the in-frame clones, and not every one. The sample lists roughly 150,000 clones, 64% occurring once. Findings and caveats of the study: Rare TCR sequences dominated, though some public TCRs recurred in many donors. Roughly even sequencing depth across donors was the assumption behind the presence/absence analyses.

The CDR3 has 20 amino acids. Looked up from germline, CDR1 is MRHNA and CDR2 is SNTAGT. V dropped 8 bases and J dropped 0; count of bases not matched to a gene: 19. This rearrangement joins TRBV6-4 to TRBJ2-4, with TRBD1 matching 10 bases. Source material: PBMCs. The clonotype comes from a woman aged 25 to 39 in good health and CMV-seropositive. CDR3 residues: CASRYLAGDRGHIAKNIQYF. For the CDR3, the DNA is TGTGCCAGCCGCTACCTGGCCGGGGACAGGGGACATATAGCCAAAAACATTCAGTACTTC.